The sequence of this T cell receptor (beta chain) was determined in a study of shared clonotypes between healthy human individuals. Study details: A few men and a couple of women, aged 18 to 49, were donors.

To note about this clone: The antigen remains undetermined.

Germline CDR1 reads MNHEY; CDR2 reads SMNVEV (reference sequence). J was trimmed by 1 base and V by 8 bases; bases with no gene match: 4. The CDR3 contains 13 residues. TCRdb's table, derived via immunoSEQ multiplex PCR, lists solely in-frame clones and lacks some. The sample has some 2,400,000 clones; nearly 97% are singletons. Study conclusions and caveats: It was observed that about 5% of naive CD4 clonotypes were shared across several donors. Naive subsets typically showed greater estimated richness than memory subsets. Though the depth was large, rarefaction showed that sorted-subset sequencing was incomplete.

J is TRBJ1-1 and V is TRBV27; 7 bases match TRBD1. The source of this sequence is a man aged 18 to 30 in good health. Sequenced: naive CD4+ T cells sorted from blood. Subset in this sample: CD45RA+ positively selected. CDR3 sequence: CASAGGPNTEAFF. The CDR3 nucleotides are TGTGCCAGCGCAGGGGGTCCGAACACTGAAGCTTTCTTT.